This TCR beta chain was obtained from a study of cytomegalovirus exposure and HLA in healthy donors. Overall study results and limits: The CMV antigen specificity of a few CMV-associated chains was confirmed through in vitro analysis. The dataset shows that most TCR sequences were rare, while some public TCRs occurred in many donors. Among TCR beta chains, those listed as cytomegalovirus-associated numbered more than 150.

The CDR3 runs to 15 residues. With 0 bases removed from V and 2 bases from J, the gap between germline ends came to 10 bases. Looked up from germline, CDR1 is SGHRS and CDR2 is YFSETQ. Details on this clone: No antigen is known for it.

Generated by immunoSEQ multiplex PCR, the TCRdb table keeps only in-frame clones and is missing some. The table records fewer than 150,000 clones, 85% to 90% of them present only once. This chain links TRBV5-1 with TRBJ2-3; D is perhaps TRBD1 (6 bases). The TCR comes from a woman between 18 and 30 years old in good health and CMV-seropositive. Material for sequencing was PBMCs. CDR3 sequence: CASSLAGQSTDTQYF. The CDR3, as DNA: TGCGCCAGCAGCTTGGCGGGACAATCCACAGATACGCAGTATTTT.